The 27 T cell receptor beta chains in this list originate from one sample, sequenced in a study of shared clonotypes between healthy human individuals. Here immunoSEQ multiplex PCR was the method, and the copy in TCRdb shows in-frame clones only, minus some. The data show over 950,000 clones, 70% to 80% seen once. The sequencing input was memory CD4+ T cells from PBMCs. This sample's subset: CD45RA-negative fraction. These receptors came from a man aged 18 to 30 in good health. Some clones in this sample may be carry-over from other donors' samples.

The V call is TRBV27, the J call TRBJ2-3; 10 positions agree with TRBD2. The V gene end was trimmed by 7 bases and the J gene end by 3 bases; junction bases not matched to a gene: 10. CDR1 MNHEY and CDR2 SMNVEV come from the germline V gene (reference sequence). There are 16 residues in the CDR3. The CDR3 loop is CASTSFLAGATDTQYF. CDR3 DNA sequence: TGTGCCAGCACCTCCTTCCTAGCGGGAGCGACAGATACGCAGTATTTT.

The chain has TRBV7-6 and TRBJ1-4; D unresolved. V was pared by 1 base and J by 7 bases, with 10 bases between. Per the germline V gene, CDR1 is SGHVS and CDR2 is FNYEAQ. This CDR3 contains 14 residues. In DNA, the CDR3 is TGTGCCAGCAGCTTAGTGGGTGCCTCTGAAAAACTGTTTTTT. Translating gives CASSLVGASEKLFF. Supplemented by reference TRBV7-6 and TRBJ1-4, the full variable domain reads GAGVSQSPRYKVTKRGQDVALRCDPISGHVSLYWYRQALGQGPEFLTYFNYEAQQDKSGLPNDRFSAERPEGSISTLTIQRTEQRDSAMYRCASSLVGASEKLFFGSGTQLSVL.

There are a few counts of this clone. This rearrangement joins TRBV28 to TRBJ1-5, with D maybe TRBD1 (5 bases). Germline CDR1 reads MDHEN; CDR2 reads SYDVKM. Between the trimmed V and J ends, which lost 6 bases and 7 bases, there was a span of 13 bases. The CDR3 loop spans 13 amino acids. The CDR3: CASSPGGWQPQHF. The CDR3 DNA follows: TGTGCCAGCAGCCCGGGGGGATGGCAGCCCCAGCATTTT.

The chain combines TRBV5-8 with TRBJ1-5; weak D call: TRBD1 (6 bases). Trimming removed 0 bases from V and 6 bases from J, with 13 bases in between. Germline CDR1 SGHTS, CDR2 YDEGEE. CDR3 length equals 15 residues. This CDR3 is CASSLEGGPRQPQHF. CDR3 coding DNA: TGTGCCAGCAGCTTGGAAGGGGGGCCCCGTCAGCCCCAGCATTTT. The full variable domain, completed using reference TRBV5-8 and TRBJ1-5, is EAGVTQSPTHLIKTRGQQATLRCSPISGHTSVYWYQQALGLGLQFLLWYDEGEERNRGNFPPRFSGRQFPNYSSELNVNALELEDSALYLCASSLEGGPRQPQHFGDGTRLSIL.

This clone was seen repeatedly, ten times or more. This CDR3 is also generated by other DNA sequences in the sample. This sequence joins TRBV27 and TRBJ2-4; 8 bases map to TRBD1. The ends lost 8 bases at V and 6 bases at J; junction bases unmatched: 6. CDR3 length: 13 residues. The germline CDR1 and CDR2 sequences are MNHEY and SMNVEV (reference sequence). CDR3 in amino acids: CASWTGSSNIQYF. CDR3 nucleotide sequence: TGTGCCAGCTGGACAGGGTCATCAAACATTCAGTACTTC.

This clone has more than one count but fewer than ten. This rearrangement joins TRBV5-5 to TRBJ2-5; 8 bases align to TRBD2. The ends lost 4 bases at V and 3 bases at J; junction bases unmatched: 5. CDR1 is SGHKS, CDR2 YYEKEE, per germline (reference sequence). This CDR3 region has 14 residues. CDR3 coding DNA: TGTGCCAGCAGCCTCCCGGGGGGGAAAGAGACCCAGTACTTC. Protein: CASSLPGGKETQYF.

This clone was picked up one time. The chain carries TRBV27 and TRBJ1-1; D ambiguous. V gave up 5 bases and J gave up 1 base, with 14 bases separating them. Germline CDR1 reads MNHEY; CDR2 reads SMNVEV (reference sequence). The CDR3 spans 15 residues. The CDR3, as DNA: TGTGCCAGCAGTCCCACCGGGCGGGCGAACACTGAAGCTTTCTTT. This sequence encodes CASSPTGRANTEAFF.

This rearrangement joins TRBV5-1 to TRBJ1-1; D is uncertain. Germline CDR1 is SGHRS and CDR2 is YFSETQ. This CDR3 comprises 14 residues. Trimming removed 4 bases from V and 0 bases from J, with 10 bases in between. CDR3 region: CASSRASLNTEAFF. The CDR3 nucleotides read TGCGCCAGCAGCCGGGCATCACTGAACACTGAAGCTTTCTTT. Full variable domain (outside the CDR3, taken from reference TRBV5-1 and TRBJ1-1): KAGVTQTPRYLIKTRGQQVTLSCSPISGHRSVSWYQQTPGQGLQFLFEYFSETQRNKGNFPGRFSGRQFSNSRSEMNVSTLELGDSALYLCASSRASLNTEAFFGQGTRLTVV.

The rearrangement links TRBV11-2 to TRBJ1-6; weak D call: TRBD1 (5 bases). The V gene's germline CDR1 is SGHAT and CDR2 FQNNGV. V shed 1 base and J shed 10 bases, with 23 bases lying between them. The CDR3 extends over 18 amino acids. CDR3 loop: CASSLGRGAGRESSPLHF. As DNA, the CDR3 is TGTGCCAGCAGCTTAGGAAGAGGAGCAGGCAGGGAGTCCTCACCCCTCCACTTT.

This clone was counted only a few times. The chain combines TRBV11-2 with TRBJ2-7, with 10 bases matching TRBD1. Germline CDR1 SGHAT, CDR2 FQNNGV. Trimming at V came to 4 bases and at J to 5 bases, leaving 2 bases not matched to a gene. The CDR3 has 13 amino acids. CDR3 loop: CASSSGTGDEQYF. The CDR3 DNA is TGTGCCAGCAGCTCCGGGACAGGGGACGAGCAGTACTTC. Looking up the rest from reference TRBV11-2 and TRBJ2-7 gives the full variable domain: EAGVAQSPRYKIIEKRQSVAFWCNPISGHATLYWYQQILGQGPKLLIQFQNNGVVDDSQLPKDRFSAERLKGVDSTLKIQPAKLEDSAVYLCASSSGTGDEQYFGPGTRLTVT.

V is TRBV5-1 and J is TRBJ2-3; perhaps TRBD2 as D (5 bases). This CDR3 spans 14 amino acids. Between the trimmed V and J ends, which lost 1 base and 2 bases, there was a span of 8 bases. Germline values: CDR1 SGHRS, CDR2 YFSETQ. CDR3 region: CASSLFGDTDTQYF. In nucleotides, the CDR3 is TGCGCCAGCAGCTTGTTCGGGGACACAGATACGCAGTATTTT.

The CDR3: CASSHLRFAGELFF. The CDR3 nucleotides read TGTGCCAGCAGCCACCTTCGATTCGCTGGGGAGCTGTTTTTT. The V call is TRBV14, the J call TRBJ2-2; D is ambiguous. V lost 3 bases to trimming and J lost 8 bases, with 13 bases between them. Germline V gives CDR1 SGHDN, CDR2 FVKESK. This CDR3 region has 14 residues. Looking up the rest from reference TRBV14 and TRBJ2-2 gives the full variable domain: EAGVTQFPSHSVIEKGQTVTLRCDPISGHDNLYWYRRVMGKEIKFLLHFVKESKQDESGMPNNRFLAERTGGTYSTLKVQPAELEDSGVYFCASSHLRFAGELFFGEGSRLTVL.

The rearrangement joins TRBV6-1 to TRBJ1-5; TRBD1 matches 8 bases. Losses at the gene ends were 6 bases for V and 2 bases for J; bases not matched to a gene: 3. CDR3 length: 14 amino acids. The germline CDR1 and CDR2 sequences are MNHNS and SASEGT. DNA of the CDR3: TGTGCCAGCAGGCTGACAGGGGGCAATCAGCCCCAGCATTTT. Translation gives CASRLTGGNQPQHF.

This chain uses TRBV7-6 with TRBJ2-5; the D gene is possibly TRBD1 (5 bases). TRBJ2-7 matches the DNA end more closely, so the J call is doubtful. CDR1 is SGHVS and CDR2 is FNYEAQ in the germline V gene. The CDR3 is made up of 13 amino acids. CDR3 loop: CASSLDSRYEQYF. In nucleotides, the CDR3 is TGTGCCAGCAGTCTCGACAGCCGCTACGAGCAGTACTTC.

The chain recombines TRBV5-4 with TRBJ1-4, with D unresolved. The CDR3 totals 14 residues. The V gene lost 1 base and the J gene lost 3 bases, with 7 bases spanning the gap. Per germline, CDR1 SGHNT and CDR2 YYREEE (reference sequence). CDR3 protein: CASSLFGANEKLFF. CDR3 DNA sequence: TGTGCCAGCAGCTTGTTCGGAGCTAATGAAAAACTGTTTTTT.

The rearrangement links TRBV7-9 to TRBJ1-5, with 9 bases that match TRBD1. This CDR3 has 17 residues. With V trimmed by 5 bases and J by 5 bases, 13 bases remained unmatched. Per the germline V gene, CDR1 is SEHNR and CDR2 is FQNEAQ (reference sequence). This chain's CDR3 is CASSLDRSRDRDQPQHF. The CDR3 DNA follows: TGTGCCAGCAGCCTAGATAGAAGTAGGGACAGGGATCAGCCCCAGCATTTT.

The V and J genes are TRBV10-3 and TRBJ1-1; D remains unclear. V lost 0 bases and J lost 3, with 5 bases in between. Germline assignment: CDR1 ENHRY and CDR2 SYGVKD. This CDR3 comprises 13 residues. Here the CDR3 DNA reads TGTGCCATCAGTGAGTCTGGGGACACTGAAGCTTTCTTT. Residues: CAISESGDTEAFF.

The gene calls are TRBV6-5 and TRBJ1-5; perhaps TRBD1 as D (5 bases). The ends were cut back, 10 bases at V and 7 bases at J, with 14 bases in the middle. The V gene's germline CDR1 is MNHEY and CDR2 SVGAGI. The CDR3 loop spans 12 amino acids. CDR3 sequence (DNA): TGTGCCACCGGGCAGGGCGAACAGCCCCAGCATTTT. This codes for CATGQGEQPQHF.

The chain employs TRBV7-9 and TRBJ1-1, with D unclear. V was pared by 5 bases and J by 1 base, with 11 bases between. The CDR3 runs 14 residues. CDR1 SEHNR and CDR2 FQNEAQ come from the germline V gene (reference sequence). CDR3 sequence reads: CASSPMRTNTEAFF. The CDR3 nucleotides read TGTGCCAGCAGCCCAATGAGGACGAACACTGAAGCTTTCTTT.

The V call is TRBV20-1, the J call TRBJ2-1; D tentatively fits TRBD1 or TRBD2 (5 bases each). V was cut by 3 bases and J by 9 bases, with 9 bases left in between. The CDR3 has 11 amino acids. Germline CDR1 DFQATT, CDR2 SNEGSKA (reference sequence). DNA of the CDR3: TGCAGTGCTAGTTTGAGGGGTGAGCAGTTCTTC. Amino acid sequence: CSASLRGEQFF.

The CDR3 is CASSNAGTFEKLFF. The CDR3 DNA reads TGTGCCAGTAGTAATGCCGGGACGTTCGAAAAACTGTTTTTT. The gene calls are TRBV19 and TRBJ1-4, with a possible D match to TRBD1 (5 bases). The V gene lost 4 bases and the J gene lost 8 bases, with 14 bases spanning the gap. The germline gives CDR1 LNHDA, CDR2 SQIVND (reference sequence). The CDR3 is made up of 14 amino acids.

The genes are TRBV5-4 and TRBJ1-1, with a weak D call TRBD1 (5 bases). The CDR3 consists of 15 residues. The V gene lost 1 base and the J gene lost 2 bases, with 12 bases spanning the gap. Looked up from germline, CDR1 is SGHNT and CDR2 is YYREEE (reference sequence). DNA for the CDR3: TGTGCCAGCAGCTTGTCCAGGGCGCTTAACACTGAAGCTTTCTTT. Encoded protein: CASSLSRALNTEAFF.

This rearrangement joins TRBV6-1 to TRBJ1-3, with 7 nucleotides matching TRBD1. CDR1 MNHNS and CDR2 SASEGT come from the germline V gene. CDR3 size: 15 residues. After removal of 0 bases from V and 7 bases from J, the junction contained 6 bases not matched to a gene. The CDR3 nucleotides are TGTGCCAGCAGTGAAGCGGGCAGGGGGTATAACACCATATATTTT. This codes for CASSEAGRGYNTIYF.

The V gene is TRBV4-3, the J gene TRBJ2-3; D gene unclear. Germline V gene sequence: CDR1 LGHNA, CDR2 YSLEER. Trimming removed 0 bases at V and 1 base at J, with 8 bases between. The length of the CDR3 is 15 residues. In nucleotides, the CDR3 is TGCGCCAGCAGCCAAGAAAGGTACCGCACAGATACGCAGTATTTT. Translating gives CASSQERYRTDTQYF.

The chain combines TRBV29-1 with TRBJ2-1; a possible D gene is TRBD2 (5 bases). The V end was cut by 6 bases, the J end by 5 bases, with 20 bases between. Germline CDR1 and CDR2: SQVTM and ANQGSEA. This CDR3 has 15 amino acids. The CDR3 loop reads CSVVGVARLNNEQFF. The DNA for the CDR3 is TGCAGCGTGGTGGGAGTAGCGCGGCTCAACAATGAGCAGTTCTTC.

The chain recombines TRBV4-3 with TRBJ2-7; D might be TRBD2 (6 bases). Between the trimmed V and J ends, which lost 0 bases and 0 bases, there was a span of 9 bases. CDR1 is LGHNA, CDR2 YSLEER, per germline. The CDR3 sequence is 15 residues long. CDR3 in DNA: TGCGCCAGCAGCCAAGAGAGCGGGCACTCCTACGAGCAGTACTTC. Translated: CASSQESGHSYEQYF.

Details on this clone: Within the sample, other DNA sequences also encode this same CDR3. The chain has TRBV7-3 and TRBJ1-1, with 9 bases lining up with TRBD1. Germline lookup yields CDR1 SGHTA and CDR2 FQGTGA. This CDR3 contains 14 residues. The V gene end was trimmed by 5 bases and the J gene end by 4 bases; junction bases not matched to a gene: 5. The CDR3 sequence: CASSPRQGGTEAFF. The CDR3 DNA follows: TGTGCCAGCAGCCCGAGACAGGGGGGCACTGAAGCTTTCTTT.